These 25 T cell receptor beta chains were sequenced from one sample in a study of cytomegalovirus exposure and HLA in healthy donors (dated by TCRdb to the late 2010s). The library was prepared using the immunoSEQ multiplex PCR assay. For the multiplex PCR, a mixture combining 60 forward primers for TCR Vbeta segments and 13 reverse primers for TCR Jbeta segments was used. In TCRdb, the immuneACCESS table is reduced to in-frame sequences with V and J assigned. These tables do not hold every clone; where another copy was compared, an unresolved V gene accounts for under half, and the others remain unexplained. Within this sample are about 130,000 clones, with about 8.5% of them counted one time only. The ten largest clones add up to under 5.5% of the sample. Input material: PBMCs. Receptors originate from a man aged 35-49 years in good health and CMV-seronegative.

This clone was counted only a few times. V and J are TRBV6-1 and TRBJ2-7; 10 nucleotides agree with TRBD2. Per the germline V gene, CDR1 is MNHNS and CDR2 is SASEGT. CDR3 length: 15 residues. After removal of 1 base from V and 2 bases from J, the junction contained 2 bases not matched to a gene. DNA for the CDR3: TGTGCCAGCAGTGAAGAGAGCGGGGGGGCCTACGAGCAGTACTTC. Translation: CASSEESGGAYEQYF.

This chain connects TRBV4-2 to TRBJ2-2; the match to TRBD1 covers 8 bases. Germline V CDR1 and CDR2: LGHNA, YNFKEQ. CDR3 size: 14 residues. V shed 4 bases, J shed 7 bases, and the junction held 5 bases outside the gene matches. CDR3 DNA: TGTGCCAGCAGCCGAGGACAGGGCCACGGGGAGCTGTTTTTT. Translated: CASSRGQGHGELFF.

This clone has a handful of counts. This chain links TRBV7-6 with TRBJ2-5; 9 nucleotides align to TRBD1. With 0 bases clipped from V and 4 bases from J, the junction kept 9 bases outside the gene matches. The CDR3 is 17 residues long. The germline V gene encodes CDR1 SGHVS and CDR2 FNYEAQ. CDR3 nucleotide sequence: TGTGCCAGCAGCTTAGCGGGGACAGGGACGGGTGGAGAGACCCAGTACTTC. This gives the protein CASSLAGTGTGGETQYF.

The chain recombines TRBV20-1 with TRBJ1-2; 7 bases match TRBD1. CDR3 length: 11 residues. Germline trimming cut 5 bases from V and 12 bases from J; bases unmatched to any gene: 9. From germline, CDR1 is DFQATT and CDR2 SNEGSKA (reference sequence). The CDR3 loop is CSALDHRGDTF. In DNA, the CDR3 is TGCAGTGCTCTCGACCACAGGGGTGACACCTTC.

This clone was recorded only once. The genes are TRBV19 and TRBJ1-5, with a tentative D call TRBD1 (5 bases). The CDR3 covers 15 residues. V was clipped by 3 bases and J by 0 bases, with 9 bases between them. Germline V gene sequence: CDR1 LNHDA, CDR2 SQIVND (reference sequence). The CDR3 loop reads CASSIHRNSNQPQHF. The CDR3 DNA reads as TGTGCCAGTAGTATCCACAGGAATAGCAATCAGCCCCAGCATTTT.

The sample holds many counts of this clone. The gene calls are TRBV10-2 and TRBJ2-3; 7 bases are a match to TRBD2. Germline CDR1 is WSHSY and CDR2 is SAAADI. Trimming removed 2 bases from V and 8 bases from J; junction bases left unmatched: 10. This CDR3 has 15 amino acids. In nucleotides, the CDR3 is TGCGCCAGCAGTGAGGAGCGGGGTAAGGGTCGTACGCAGTATTTT. It yields the protein CASSEERGKGRTQYF.

The rearrangement links TRBV2 to TRBJ2-5; D is undetermined. Trimming took off 3 bases at V and 1 base at J, with 6 bases between the two ends. Germline values: CDR1 SNHLY, CDR2 FYNNEI. CDR3 length equals 13 residues. CDR3 coding DNA: TGTGCCAGCAGTGACCTAACCCAAGAGACCCAGTACTTC. Protein sequence: CASSDLTQETQYF.

This chain joins TRBV9 and TRBJ2-1, with 7 bases matching TRBD2. CDR1 and CDR2 from the germline V gene are SGDLS and YYNGEE. The CDR3 loop spans 15 amino acids. The trim removed 4 bases at V and 0 bases at J, leaving 4 bases unmatched. The CDR3 loop is CASSTSSGSYNEQFF. The CDR3 coding sequence is TGTGCCAGCAGCACCTCTAGCGGCTCCTACAATGAGCAGTTCTTC.

This clone has a handful of counts. This chain uses TRBV9 with TRBJ2-3, with 7 bases that match TRBD1. CDR3 size: 14 residues. The J segment lost 2 bases and the V segment lost 4 bases, leaving 4 bases of the junction unmatched. Germline CDR1 reads SGDLS; CDR2 reads YYNGEE. The CDR3 loop is CASSLGTVTDTQYF. CDR3 sequence (DNA): TGTGCCAGCAGCCTAGGGACAGTCACAGATACGCAGTATTTT.

This clone was counted only a few times. This chain connects TRBV4-2 to TRBJ2-7; no firm D call. V dropped 0 bases and J dropped 1 base, with 7 bases sitting between them. This CDR3 has 14 amino acids. CDR1 LGHNA and CDR2 YNFKEQ come from the germline V gene. The DNA of the CDR3 is TGTGCCAGCAGCCAAGATCTACTATCCTACGAGCAGTACTTC. Its translation: CASSQDLLSYEQYF.

The J gene is TRBJ2-7, the V gene TRBV27; 8 nucleotides line up with TRBD2. CDR1 is MNHEY, CDR2 SMNVEV, per germline (reference sequence). The J segment lost 2 bases and the V segment lost 2 bases, leaving 2 bases of the junction unmatched. This CDR3 comprises 14 residues. DNA of the CDR3: TGTGCCAGCAGTTTAGCGGGGGGCACCTACGAGCAGTACTTC. Protein: CASSLAGGTYEQYF.

The CDR3 DNA sequence: TGCGCCAGCAGCGTGAGCCTGTCTGGGGCCAACGTCCTGACTTTC. As protein: CASSVSLSGANVLTF. The V and J genes are TRBV5-1 and TRBJ2-6; no definite D call. Trimming removed 4 bases from V and 1 base from J, with 9 bases in between. The length of the CDR3 is 15 residues. Germline V gives CDR1 SGHRS, CDR2 YFSETQ.

V gene TRBV6-5 combines with J gene TRBJ1-1; 7 bases are shared with TRBD1. J lost 3 bases, V lost 2 bases, and 3 bases had no gene match. Germline V lookup: CDR1 MNHEY, CDR2 SVGAGI. The length of the CDR3 is 14 residues. CDR3 loop: CASSYRGRDTEAFF. The CDR3 nucleotides are TGTGCCAGCAGTTACAGGGGGCGAGACACTGAAGCTTTCTTT.

This chain uses TRBV27 with TRBJ2-3, with 10 bases that match TRBD2. The CDR3 is made up of 15 amino acids. Germline lookup yields CDR1 MNHEY and CDR2 SMNVEV (reference sequence). Trimming removed 3 bases from V and 0 bases from J; junction bases left unmatched: 0. This CDR3 is CASSLGLASTDTQYF. The CDR3 bases are TGTGCCAGCAGTTTGGGACTAGCGAGCACAGATACGCAGTATTTT.

The chain uses TRBV7-2 and TRBJ2-5; D gene ambiguous. Between the trimmed V and J ends, which lost 5 bases and 7 bases, there was a span of 14 bases. CDR1 is SGHTA and CDR2 is FQGNSA in the germline V gene. This CDR3 comprises 13 residues. This CDR3 reads CASSIDPVGTQYF. Written as DNA, the CDR3 is TGTGCCAGCAGCATAGACCCCGTCGGGACCCAGTACTTC.

This clone was detected only a few times. The chain recombines TRBV23-1 with TRBJ2-7, with no clear D. TRBV23-1 counts as an open reading frame of uncertain function. V dropped 4 bases and J dropped 2 bases, with 12 bases sitting between them. This CDR3 is 14 amino acids long. The CDR3 loop reads CASSPPSPPYEQYF. CDR3 sequence (DNA): TGCGCCAGCAGTCCTCCGAGCCCCCCCTACGAGCAGTACTTC.

The CDR3 sequence is CASTERYNEQFF. In DNA, the CDR3 is TGTGCCAGCACGGAGCGCTACAATGAGCAGTTCTTC. The chain links TRBV2 to TRBJ2-1; D gene unclear. The V and J ends lost 7 bases and 3 bases respectively, with 7 bases between them. The length of the CDR3 is 12 residues. Germline loops: CDR1 SNHLY, CDR2 FYNNEI.

The gene calls are TRBV2 and TRBJ1-3; D remains ambiguous. The germline V gene encodes CDR1 SNHLY and CDR2 FYNNEI. V was trimmed by 6 bases and J by 0 bases, leaving 6 bases between them. This CDR3 contains 13 residues. The CDR3 protein is CASRADSGNTIYF. The DNA for the CDR3 is TGTGCCAGCAGAGCGGACTCTGGAAACACCATATATTTT.

The rearrangement joins TRBV19 to TRBJ1-2, with 9 bases fitting TRBD1. Trimming took 7 bases from V and 4 from J; bases not matched to a gene: 13. The germline gives CDR1 LNHDA, CDR2 SQIVND (reference sequence). The CDR3 extends over 16 amino acids. CDR3 bases: TGTGCCAGTAAGGGGACAGGGTTGAGGGATCGCTATGGCTACACCTTC. Translating it yields CASKGTGLRDRYGYTF.

In this sample, this clone turned up many times. The V and J genes are TRBV10-3 and TRBJ2-5; 8 bases match TRBD2. Germline CDR1 is ENHRY and CDR2 is SYGVKD. CDR3 size: 15 residues. Unmatched junction bases numbered 11, after V lost 10 bases and J lost 1 base. DNA for the CDR3: TGTGCCACCAAAGGTGGCGGGGGGCCCCAAGAGACCCAGTACTTC. This encodes CATKGGGGPQETQYF.

The J gene is TRBJ1-2, the V gene TRBV6-6; 8 positions agree with TRBD1. V lost 5 bases and J lost 6; bases outside the gene matches: 8. Germline V gene data show CDR1 as MNHNY and CDR2 as SVGAGI (reference sequence). This CDR3 spans 14 amino acids. CDR3 sequence: CASSPGQVFHGYTF. CDR3 in DNA: TGTGCCAGCAGTCCGGGACAGGTCTTTCATGGCTACACCTTC.

This clone was counted only a few times. The CDR3 DNA is TGTGCCAGTAGTATCCCCGACTGGACTGAAGCTTTCTTT. Amino acids: CASSIPDWTEAFF. The V and J genes are TRBV19 and TRBJ1-1; D gene unclear. The V gene's germline CDR1 is LNHDA and CDR2 SQIVND (reference sequence). V was clipped by 3 bases and J by 5 bases, with 10 bases between them. CDR3 length: 13 amino acids.

J is TRBJ1-1 and V is TRBV10-1, with D tentatively TRBD1 (6 bases). The CDR3 extends over 15 amino acids. Looked up from germline, CDR1 is WNHNN and CDR2 is SYGVQD (reference sequence). Trimming pared 6 bases from V and 3 bases from J, leaving 17 bases between. In nucleotides, the CDR3 is TGCGCCAGCAGACAGAACAGGGTCTGGTACACTGAAGCTTTCTTT. Amino acid sequence: CASRQNRVWYTEAFF.

Only a few counts were recorded for this clone. This sequence joins TRBV5-6 and TRBJ2-7, with 8 bases aligning to TRBD1. Germline V gene lookup returns CDR1 SGHDT and CDR2 YYEEEE. This CDR3 is 14 amino acids long. V gave up 4 bases and J gave up 3 bases; unmatched junction bases: 6. As DNA, the CDR3 is TGTGCCAGCAGCATAAGACAGGGGATCTACGAGCAGTACTTC. It codes for CASSIRQGIYEQYF. Drawing the rest from reference TRBV5-6 and TRBJ2-7, the complete variable domain is DAGVTQSPTHLIKTRGQQVTLRCSPKSGHDTVSWYQQALGQGPQFIFQYYEEEERQRGNFPDRFSGHQFPNYSSELNVNALLLGDSALYLCASSIRQGIYEQYFGPGTRLTVT.

J is TRBJ2-5 and V is TRBV5-1; no reliable D call. The CDR3 contains 15 residues. The V end lost 0 bases, the J end lost 1 base, and 10 bases lay between the germline ends. Germline values: CDR1 SGHRS, CDR2 YFSETQ. The CDR3 bases are TGCGCCAGCAGCTTGGGGCGGCTCGCCCAAGAGACCCAGTACTTC. This gives the protein CASSLGRLAQETQYF.